This TCR beta chain was recorded in a study of T cells in Graves' hyperthyroidism and ophthalmopathy (dated by TCRdb to between 2018 and 2021). As for the study more broadly: Peripheral blood was collected at initial diagnosis, before any treatment. Whether ophthalmopathy could be predicted prospectively was tested in an independent validation cohort made up of approximately 19 hyperthyroidism patients plus 17 patients who later progressed to ophthalmopathy. After sampling, hyperthyroidism patients received methimazole starting at 30 mg daily, and ophthalmopathy patients received high-dose intravenous methylprednisolone. Thyroid tissue and blood T-cell repertoires from over 5 Graves' hyperthyroidism patients were also compared in the study. A discovery cohort of about a hundred patients, 43 with Graves' ophthalmopathy and 57 with stable Graves' hyperthyroidism, was used to find distinguishing TCR V-J signatures. The roughly 91 discovery patients were randomly divided into training and test sets at a 7:3 ratio. According to the paper, TCR Vbeta CDR3 sequencing was carried out on 135 peripheral blood samples, which came from approximately 41 ophthalmopathy, under 85 hyperthyroidism and approximately 17 progressor patients. Results the study describes overall, beyond this receptor: A 13 V-J signature model separated ophthalmopathy from stable hyperthyroidism, with approximately 87% sensitivity and roughly 82% specificity in cross-validation and 80%/75% in testing. Most expanded thyroid clonotypes (frequency above 0.001) were also detected in blood, a finding suggesting that blood repertoires may reflect thyroid immune responses. No statistical method was used to set the sample size in advance, and investigators knew the group allocation. In validation, the model predicted progression to ophthalmopathy a median of roughly 6.5 months before onset, with around 70% sensitivity and nearly 75% specificity.

The TCR beta CDR3 regions were amplified from the RNA transcripts. For the first round of RT-PCR on the TCR CDR3, the HTBI primer set was used together with the Qiagen OneStep RT-PCR kit. Libraries were constructed in a second round of multiplex PCR, after which size selection and purification were carried out. Sequencing of the libraries was done on an Illumina HiSeq2000 using paired-end 100 bp reads. The paper's processing steps were these. SOAPnuke was used to process the raw data, throwing out any read that contained adapters or uncalled bases, had a mean Phred below 15, or lacked an exact constant-primer or identifier match. COPE v1.2.5 was used to merge high-quality paired reads, and clonotypes were defined as unique nucleotide sequences. Clonotypes were aligned to IMGT TRBV, TRBD and TRBJ reference segments using MiTCR v1.1. Only V-J combinations with frequency above 0.0001, covering roughly 99% of repertoires, were analysed. The TCS score was defined as F50 (clonal expansion) divided by E x V (chaos), with BLOSUM62-based TCRdist calculated between CDR3 peptides within each V-J. Welch's t-statistics and random forest reduced 514 V-J features to about 13, which were used in a naive Bayes classifier (R e1071). TCRdb passed the public sequencing reads through fastp at Q25 and MiXCR, retaining productive beta sequences. Records with the same CDR3 protein are collapsed into one entry carrying the most frequent genes and DNA. It is TCRdb's table, rather than the study itself, that gives the V and J calls and clone size. The table for this sample lists about 400,000 distinct CDR3 sequences; around an eighth of them were counted only once. The ten top clones hold around 27% of the sample.

A word on this clonotype: Its antigen remains unidentified. Base qualities are missing; no much larger clone stands one base away.

The CDR3 numbers 16 residues from cysteine through phenylalanine. The CDR3 DNA has 48 bases and is translated from base 1. V lost 2 bases and J lost 0 bases; the stretch between them is 11 bases long. CDR1 and CDR2 are read off the germline V gene (reference sequence) as MNHEY and SMNVEV. Ophthalmopathy patients had moderately to severely active disease, with a Clinical Activity Score of 3 or more, a NOSPECS grade of 4 or more, and a disease duration of less than 3 months. The study excluded patients with uncontrolled infections, other autoimmune diseases, pregnancy or lactation. Diagnoses relied on clinical symptoms, serum thyroxine and TRAb, thyroid ultrasound and orbital computed tomography. Ficoll-Paque density gradient centrifugation was used to isolate PBMCs from under 11 ml of fresh peripheral blood. Total RNA was extracted with Trizol reagent, and quality was checked on an Agilent 2100 Bioanalyzer.

The receptor was isolated from a man between 50 and 59 years old with Graves' ophthalmopathy. Sequenced material: blood. This chain is built from TRBV27 and TRBJ2-1; the D gene cannot be named for sure. Read as DNA, the sequence is TGTGCCAGCAGTTTAGGTCTTCCGAGCTCCTACAATGAGCAGTTCTTC. The translation is CASSLGLPSSYNEQFF.